This entry lists 31 T cell receptor beta chains sequenced from one sample in a study of human T cells and chemical hapten exposure. Using its own MiXCR run on the RACE reads, TCRdb lists one record per CDR3 protein. This sample has approximately 100,000 distinct CDR3 sequences, with 9% to 9.5% found just once. Time point reported: patch test 2, 6 weeks after DPC sensitization. The treatment is: therapeutic diphenylcyclopropenone sensitization with weekly scalp DPC. The starting material was whole blood, obtained in connection with sensitization to the hapten diphenylcyclopropenone (DPC). The receptors here all came from a woman in her thirties or forties with alopecia areata. Some clones in this sample may be carry-over from other donors' samples.

The sample holds many counts of this clonotype. This rearrangement joins TRBV28 to TRBJ2-1, with unresolved D. The CDR3 totals 15 residues. The germline gives CDR1 MDHEN, CDR2 SYDVKM. Trimming removed 5 bases at V and 6 bases at J, with 17 bases between. The chain's CDR3 is CASSPTGPLRNEQFF. CDR3 coding DNA: TGTGCCAGCAGTCCTACCGGGCCTCTCCGCAATGAGCAGTTCTTC.

The chain uses TRBV11-2 and TRBJ2-5; D could derive from TRBD1 or TRBD2 (7 bases each). V was trimmed by 1 base and J by 5 bases, leaving 17 bases between them. From germline, CDR1 is SGHAT and CDR2 FQNNGV. CDR3 length: 16 amino acids. The CDR3 DNA sequence: TGTGCCAGCAGCTTAGCCGCGACAGGGAGGGAGGAGACCCAGTACTTC. This translates into CASSLAATGREETQYF. Based on the CDR3 plus reference TRBV11-2 and TRBJ2-5, the full variable domain is EAGVAQSPRYKIIEKRQSVAFWCNPISGHATLYWYQQILGQGPKLLIQFQNNGVVDDSQLPKDRFSAERLKGVDSTLKIQPAKLEDSAVYLCASSLAATGREETQYFGPGTRLLVL.

In the case of this clonotype: A much bigger clone sits one base away, suggesting this may be a read error. The rearrangement uses TRBV5-6 and TRBJ2-1; D is possibly TRBD1 (6 bases). The V gene's germline CDR1 is SGHDT and CDR2 YYEEEE. Trimming left V 8 bases short and J 3 bases short, with 15 bases between. This CDR3 is 14 amino acids long. The DNA of the CDR3 is TGTGCCAGTGTATCACCGGACAGCTACAATGAGCAGTTCTTC. This codes for CASVSPDSYNEQFF.

The rearrangement uses TRBV6-5 and TRBJ2-3; no definite D call. CDR1 MNHEY and CDR2 SVGAGI come from the germline V gene. The V gene lost 4 bases and the J gene lost 1 base, with 6 bases spanning the gap. This CDR3 has 13 residues. The CDR3 reads CASSFPGTDTQYF. In DNA form, the CDR3 reads TGTGCCAGCAGTTTTCCGGGCACAGATACGCAGTATTTT.

Remarks on this clonotype: An end of the junction does not agree with germline; a read error may underlie this. The chain is built from TRBV7-2 and TRBJ2-5; no definite D call. The CDR3 runs 15 residues. The germline V gene has CDR1 SGHTA and CDR2 FQGNSA. In DNA form, the CDR3 reads TGTGCCAGCAGACGGACGGAGATTTCACAAGAGACCCTGTACTTC. This translates into CASRRTEISQETLYF.

At least ten counts were recorded for this clonotype. J is TRBJ2-2 and V is TRBV2, with unresolved D. Trimming cost V 1 base and J 10 bases, with 7 bases left between them. This CDR3 has 12 residues. Germline V gene sequence: CDR1 SNHLY, CDR2 FYNNEI. The CDR3 loop reads CASSEVSLELFF. In DNA form, the CDR3 reads TGTGCCAGCAGTGAAGTATCTTTGGAGCTGTTTTTT.

The table lists this clonotype with a few counts. The gene calls are TRBV4-2 and TRBJ1-5; D ambiguous. V was pared by 1 base and J by 1 base, with 5 bases between. CDR1 is LGHNA, CDR2 YNFKEQ, per germline. CDR3 size: 14 residues. CDR3 coding DNA: TGTGCCAGCAGCCAAGTGAGGAGCAATCAGCCCCAGCATTTT. Translating gives CASSQVRSNQPQHF.

Ten or more counts support this clonotype. This rearrangement joins TRBV13 to TRBJ1-2, with D uncertain. The germline V gene encodes CDR1 PRHDT and CDR2 FYEKMQ (reference sequence). The germline V and J ends were trimmed by 5 bases and 4 bases, with 17 bases remaining between them. The CDR3 totals 15 residues. In DNA, the CDR3 is TGTGCCAGCAGCCAACACCCCCCGGCAGCCTATGGCTACACCTTC. Its translation: CASSQHPPAAYGYTF. The full variable domain, its missing parts supplied by reference TRBV13 and TRBJ1-2, is AAGVIQSPRHLIKEKRETATLKCYPIPRHDTVYWYQQGPGQDPQFLISFYEKMQSDKGSIPDRFSAQQFSDYHSELNMSSLELGDSALYFCASSQHPPAAYGYTFGSGTRLTVV.

This clonotype was observed at least ten times. The gene calls are TRBV10-3 and TRBJ1-2; tentative D call: TRBD1 (5 bases). CDR3 length: 12 amino acids. Between the trimmed V and J ends, which lost 7 bases and 4 bases, there was a span of 10 bases. From germline, CDR1 is ENHRY and CDR2 SYGVKD. CDR3 in DNA: TGTGCCATCAACCGGCAGGGCTATGGCTACACCTTC. Its translation is CAINRQGYGYTF.

This clonotype is termed medium-sized. The J gene is TRBJ2-3, the V gene TRBV29-1, with a tentative D call TRBD2 (5 bases). CDR1 SQVTM and CDR2 ANQGSEA come from the germline V gene. The CDR3 consists of 17 residues. V was clipped by 1 base and J by 4 bases, with 21 bases between them. As DNA, the CDR3 is TGCAGCGTTGAAGCAGGAGGTTCAACTAGTTACCCAGATACGCAGTATTTT. It yields the protein CSVEAGGSTSYPDTQYF.

The chain combines TRBV11-2 with TRBJ2-7; 7 bases are a match to TRBD1. This CDR3 has 15 residues. J was trimmed by 4 bases and V by 0 bases; bases with no gene match: 6. The V gene's germline CDR1 is SGHAT and CDR2 FQNNGV. CDR3 loop: CASSLEDRVLYEQYF. As DNA, the CDR3 is TGTGCCAGCAGCTTAGAAGACAGGGTCTTATACGAGCAGTACTTC.

This chain links TRBV28 with TRBJ1-2; 8 nucleotides align to TRBD1. Looked up from germline, CDR1 is MDHEN and CDR2 is SYDVKM. V was clipped by 10 bases and J by 1 base; unmatched bases: 8. The CDR3 covers 14 residues. CDR3 sequence reads: CAILTDRGNYGYTF. CDR3 nucleotide sequence: TGTGCCATCCTGACCGACAGGGGTAACTATGGCTACACCTTC.

This clonotype was seen a handful of times. J is TRBJ2-5 and V is TRBV7-2; the match to TRBD2 covers 7 bases. With V trimmed by 1 base and J by 5 bases, 7 bases remained unmatched. This CDR3 is built from 15 residues. Looked up from germline, CDR1 is SGHTA and CDR2 is FQGNSA. The CDR3 spells CASSLGSTSSETQYF. The CDR3 DNA is TGTGCCAGCAGCTTAGGCTCGACTAGCTCGGAGACCCAGTACTTC.

This clonotype was counted only a few times. V gene TRBV5-4 combines with J gene TRBJ2-7; D not resolved. Per the germline V gene, CDR1 is SGHNT and CDR2 is YYREEE (reference sequence). The CDR3 consists of 15 residues. V was trimmed by 0 bases and J by 4 bases, leaving 14 bases between them. CDR3 region: CASSLGAPELYEQYF. As DNA, the CDR3 is TGTGCCAGCAGCTTGGGGGCTCCGGAGTTGTACGAGCAGTACTTC.

This clonotype was seen repeatedly, ten times or more. V usage is TRBV3-1 and J usage is TRBJ1-1; weak D call: TRBD1 (5 bases). Germline V gene data show CDR1 as LGHDT and CDR2 as YNNKEL (reference sequence). The CDR3 is made up of 13 amino acids. Trimming took 3 bases from V and 6 from J, leaving 11 bases between them. The CDR3 sequence is CASSHQGRAEAFF. The CDR3 nucleotides are TGTGCCAGCAGCCACCAGGGTAGAGCTGAAGCTTTCTTT. Full variable domain (remainder filled in from reference TRBV3-1 and TRBJ1-1): DTAVSQTPKYLVTQMGNDKSIKCEQNLGHDTMYWYKQDSKKFLKIMFSYNNKELIINETVPNRFSPKSPDKAHLNLHINSLELGDSAVYFCASSHQGRAEAFFGQGTRLTVV.

This clonotype was seen more than once but under ten times. This chain joins TRBV12-3 or TRBV12-4 and TRBJ1-4, with 8 bases identical to TRBD1. V lost 6 bases to trimming and J lost 0 bases; unmatched junction nucleotides: 3. CDR3 size: 15 residues. As DNA, the CDR3 is TGTGCCAGCAGACAGGGGGTTGCAACTAATGAAAAACTGTTTTTT. Translated, it gives CASRQGVATNEKLFF.

This clonotype was detected many times. The chain links TRBV4-2 to TRBJ1-5; tentative D call: TRBD1 (5 bases). The CDR3 length is 14 residues. V lost 3 bases to trimming and J lost 5 bases, with 11 bases between them. Germline V gene sequence: CDR1 LGHNA, CDR2 YNFKEQ. CDR3 sequence (DNA): TGTGCCAGCAGCCAGGGGGACGGGGATCAGCCCCAGCATTTT. This gives the protein CASSQGDGDQPQHF.

This clonotype turned up a few times. This chain connects TRBV5-1 to TRBJ2-3; the D is unclear. The V end was cut by 5 bases, the J end by 0 bases, with 19 bases between. CDR1 SGHRS and CDR2 YFSETQ come from the germline V gene. The CDR3 spans 17 residues. CDR3 in DNA: TGCGCCAGCAGTGCTACGACTGCCTTTTGGAGCACAGATACGCAGTATTTT. Protein: CASSATTAFWSTDTQYF. Drawing the rest from reference TRBV5-1 and TRBJ2-3, the complete variable domain is KAGVTQTPRYLIKTRGQQVTLSCSPISGHRSVSWYQQTPGQGLQFLFEYFSETQRNKGNFPGRFSGRQFSNSRSEMNVSTLELGDSALYLCASSATTAFWSTDTQYFGPGTRLTVL.

This clonotype was counted a few times. The chain carries TRBV12-3 or TRBV12-4 and TRBJ2-2; perhaps D is TRBD1 or TRBD2 (5 bases each). V lost 6 bases and J lost 6, with 11 bases in between. The CDR3 contains 13 residues. Written as DNA, the CDR3 is TGTGCCAGCAGCCTCCTGGGGGCCGGGGAGCTGTTTTTT. This codes for CASSLLGAGELFF.

This clonotype was found a few times. The chain joins TRBV20-1 to TRBJ2-5, with 10 bases identical to TRBD2. The ends lost 0 bases at V and 5 bases at J; junction bases unmatched: 12. Germline V lookup: CDR1 DFQATT, CDR2 SNEGSKA (reference sequence). The CDR3 totals 17 residues. CDR3 sequence: CSARDRLSGGAFETQYF. The DNA of the CDR3 is TGCAGTGCTAGAGATCGCTTGAGCGGGGGGGCCTTTGAGACCCAGTACTTC.

The gene calls are TRBV10-3 and TRBJ2-7, with D maybe TRBD1 (6 bases). CDR3 size: 15 residues. Germline lookup yields CDR1 ENHRY and CDR2 SYGVKD. With 6 bases removed from V and 6 bases from J, the gap between germline ends came to 21 bases. The DNA for the CDR3 is TGTGCCATCAGAGAGACAGGTAGCGATCGGTTCGAGCAGTACTTC. Its translation is CAIRETGSDRFEQYF.

This clonotype has ten or more counts. The V and J genes are TRBV29-1 and TRBJ2-1; D gene ambiguous. This CDR3 has 11 amino acids. The ends were cut back, 4 bases at V and 9 bases at J, with 10 bases in the middle. Germline V lookup: CDR1 SQVTM, CDR2 ANQGSEA. CDR3 in amino acids: CSVVLVGEQFF. The CDR3 bases are TGCAGCGTTGTCTTAGTTGGTGAGCAGTTCTTC.

This clonotype was counted a few times. The V gene is TRBV5-1, the J gene TRBJ1-4; D might be TRBD1 (5 bases). V was trimmed by 3 bases and J by 7 bases, leaving 13 bases between them. Germline CDR1 reads SGHRS; CDR2 reads YFSETQ. The CDR3 runs 14 residues. The CDR3 spells CASSSRGYGEKLFF. The CDR3 DNA sequence: TGCGCCAGCAGCTCGAGGGGTTATGGTGAAAAACTGTTTTTT.

In this sample, this clonotype turned up many times. The rearrangement links TRBV20-1 to TRBJ1-6; 8 nucleotides align to TRBD1. Germline assignment: CDR1 DFQATT and CDR2 SNEGSKA (reference sequence). This CDR3 contains 14 residues. Germline trimming cut 6 bases from V and 7 bases from J; bases unmatched to any gene: 8. Here the CDR3 reads CSAPWTGPNSPLHF. As DNA, the CDR3 is TGCAGTGCCCCCTGGACAGGGCCGAATTCACCCCTCCACTTT.

The chain recombines TRBV6-5 with TRBJ2-1; unclear D gene. Germline CDR1 and CDR2: MNHEY and SVGAGI. Trimming took off 3 bases at V and 6 bases at J, with 12 bases between the two ends. The CDR3 is made up of 14 amino acids. As DNA, the CDR3 is TGTGCCAGCAGTTATATAGATCGGCTCAATGAGCAGTTCTTC. Translation gives CASSYIDRLNEQFF.

This clonotype came up many times. The gene calls are TRBV6-4 and TRBJ2-7, with D unclear. With 0 bases removed from V and 0 bases from J, the gap between germline ends came to 9 bases. This CDR3 spans 15 amino acids. The germline V gene has CDR1 MRHNA and CDR2 SNTAGT. The DNA of the CDR3 is TGTGCCAGCAGTGACTCTGGCAGGCTCTCCTACGAGCAGTACTTC. Amino acid sequence: CASSDSGRLSYEQYF.

This clonotype was seen many times. The V gene is TRBV7-2, the J gene TRBJ2-1, with TRBD1 as a possible D gene (5 bases). The ends were cut back, 3 bases at V and 4 bases at J, with 7 bases in the middle. The CDR3 has 13 residues. Germline CDR1 SGHTA, CDR2 FQGNSA. The DNA for the CDR3 is TGTGCCAGCAGCTTTCCAGGGTACAATGAGCAGTTCTTC. This gives the protein CASSFPGYNEQFF.

In its sample, this clonotype was seen a few times. J is TRBJ1-1 and V is TRBV20-1; D is possibly TRBD1 (5 bases). The CDR3 length is 14 residues. Germline V lookup: CDR1 DFQATT, CDR2 SNEGSKA (reference sequence). Trimming removed 6 bases from V and 3 bases from J, with 17 bases in between. CDR3 amino acids: CSAENPRGDTEAFF. CDR3 sequence (DNA): TGCAGTGCGGAAAATCCAAGGGGTGACACTGAAGCTTTCTTT.

V and J are TRBV11-2 and TRBJ1-6; 10 bases are shared with TRBD1. J lost 7 bases, V lost 2 bases, and 2 bases had no gene match. The CDR3 sequence is 15 residues long. Germline CDR1 reads SGHAT; CDR2 reads FQNNGV. DNA of the CDR3: TGTGCCAGCAGCTTACCGGGACAGGGGAATTCACCCCTCCACTTT. Translated: CASSLPGQGNSPLHF.

The chain links TRBV30 to TRBJ1-1; possible D gene TRBD1, 6 bases. The CDR3 loop spans 13 amino acids. Germline V gene data show CDR1 as GTSNPN and CDR2 as SVGIG (reference sequence). V was clipped by 2 bases and J by 11 bases, with 18 bases between them. The CDR3 protein is CAWSNKQGLVAFF. The CDR3 coding sequence is TGTGCCTGGAGTAACAAACAGGGATTGGTTGCTTTCTTT.

The CDR3 spells CASSYSGGGGNQPQHF. In nucleotides, the CDR3 is TGTGCCAGCAGTTACTCGGGAGGGGGAGGCAATCAGCCCCAGCATTTT. The chain combines TRBV6-2 or TRBV6-3 with TRBJ1-5, with D perhaps matching TRBD1 (6 bases). The CDR3 is 16 residues long. Germline CDR1 reads MNHEY; CDR2 reads SVGEGT. Trimming cost V 0 bases and J 2 bases, with 11 bases left between them.